One sample yielded the 9 T cell receptor beta chains listed below, sequenced in a study of cytomegalovirus exposure and HLA in healthy donors. PCR primers comprised 60 Vbeta and 13 Jbeta primers. Assay: immunoSEQ multiplex PCR; the TCRdb copy retains only in-frame clones and omits some. The sample lists around 99,000 clones; approximately 70% were seen once. The specimen was PBMCs. The receptors were gathered from a man aged 40-50 years in good health and CMV-seronegative.

This clone was found once. V usage is TRBV6-5 and J usage is TRBJ2-7; TRBD2 might be the D (5 bases). CDR1 is MNHEY and CDR2 is SVGAGI in the germline V gene. The CDR3 runs 11 residues. V was cut by 8 bases and J by 6 bases, with 11 bases left in between. CDR3 protein: CASGPRGEQYF. The DNA of the CDR3 is TGTGCCAGCGGACCCCGGGGCGAGCAGTACTTC.

This chain connects TRBV11-2 to TRBJ2-7; tentative D call: TRBD1 (5 bases). The length of the CDR3 is 14 residues. V lost 1 base, J lost 2 bases, and 9 bases lay in between. Germline CDR1 reads SGHAT; CDR2 reads FQNNGV. The CDR3 sequence: CASSLAQGPYEQYF. CDR3 nucleotides: TGTGCCAGCAGCTTAGCGCAGGGCCCCTACGAGCAGTACTTC.

This clone showed up just once. Other nucleotide sequences from this sample produce the same CDR3. The rearrangement links TRBV29-1 to TRBJ2-7; TRBD2 might be the D (5 bases). V was shortened by 4 bases and J by 1 base, with 8 bases between the two germline ends. CDR1 SQVTM and CDR2 ANQGSEA come from the germline V gene. The CDR3 runs 12 residues. DNA of the CDR3: TGCAGCGTTGGGACGGGGTCCTACGAGCAGTACTTC. Encoded protein: CSVGTGSYEQYF.

The V gene is TRBV18, the J gene TRBJ2-1; D is unclear. The ends were cut back, 2 bases at V and 6 bases at J, with 8 bases in the middle. This CDR3 region has 13 residues. In germline, CDR1 is KGHSH, CDR2 LQKENI. CDR3: CASSPGQINEQFF. The CDR3 nucleotides are TGTGCCAGCTCACCAGGCCAGATCAATGAGCAGTTCTTC.

The chain uses TRBV6-1 and TRBJ1-1; no definite D call. Germline V gene data show CDR1 as MNHNS and CDR2 as SASEGT. Trimming took 5 bases from V and 0 from J, leaving 13 bases between them. This CDR3 region has 15 residues. CDR3 sequence: CASSLEQLLNTEAFF. As DNA, the CDR3 is TGTGCCAGCAGTCTCGAACAGTTACTGAACACTGAAGCTTTCTTT.

This chain links TRBV19 with TRBJ2-3, with 9 positions matching TRBD2. V shed 4 bases and J 2 bases; nucleotides not matched to a gene: 4. Per the germline V gene, CDR1 is LNHDA and CDR2 is SQIVND (reference sequence). The length of the CDR3 is 15 residues. CDR3 bases: TGTGCCAGTAGTAACGCGGGGGGGCTCACAGATACGCAGTATTTT. Protein product: CASSNAGGLTDTQYF.

This clone was found a few times. This chain connects TRBV5-6 to TRBJ2-3; a weak D match, TRBD2 (7 bases). The CDR3 runs to 17 residues. The V and J ends lost 7 bases and 3 bases respectively, with 24 bases between them. Germline V gene sequence: CDR1 SGHDT, CDR2 YYEEEE. CDR3 in DNA: TGTGCCAGCCATAAATACCCGGGGGGCCGAGTGACAGATACGCAGTATTTT. As protein: CASHKYPGGRVTDTQYF.

This chain connects TRBV7-9 to TRBJ1-4, with TRBD1 as a possible D gene (5 bases). V lost 2 bases and J lost 0, with 10 bases in between. The CDR3 is 16 residues long. Germline V CDR1 and CDR2: SEHNR, FQNEAQ (reference sequence). The CDR3 sequence is CASSLLGTATNEKLFF. In nucleotides, the CDR3 is TGTGCCAGCAGCTTACTGGGGACTGCAACTAATGAAAAACTGTTTTTT.

A few counts support this clone. This chain uses TRBV9 with TRBJ2-7, with 13 bases identical to TRBD2. The CDR3 has 22 amino acids. V was pared by 4 bases and J by 0 bases, with 22 bases of the junction left unmatched. Germline-derived CDR1 and CDR2 are SGDLS and YYNGEE. In nucleotides, the CDR3 is TGTGCCAGCAGCTCCCGGGACACTTCTCCCGGGACTAGCGGGACCAGCTCCTACGAGCAGTACTTC. It encodes CASSSRDTSPGTSGTSSYEQYF.